This passage covers 32 T cell receptor beta chains from one sample sequenced in a study of blood T cell repertoires in COVID-19. Repertoires were generated with immunoSEQ multiplex PCR, while TCRdb's copy carries only in-frame clones and drops some. This sample has more than 150,000 clones; approximately 87% occur once, and the top ten carry around 2.7%. Material: peripheral blood. The receptor source for this set is a man aged 35-49 years with active or convalescent COVID-19.

The CDR3 DNA sequence: TGTGCTAGTGCCCCTCATTTGACGACAGTTAATAGCAATCAGCCCCAGCATTTT. Translating gives CASAPHLTTVNSNQPQHF. The chain combines TRBV12-5 with TRBJ1-5; possibly TRBD1 for D (5 bases). The CDR3 extends over 18 amino acids. The germline V gene encodes CDR1 LGHNT and CDR2 FRNRAP. V was pared by 7 bases and J by 0 bases, with 22 bases between.

In DNA form, the CDR3 reads TGTGCCAGCAGTTTAGCGGGGCGCCTTGGGTATGGCTACACCTTC. Protein product: CASSLAGRLGYGYTF. The V gene is TRBV28, the J gene TRBJ1-2; a weak D match, TRBD1 (5 bases). CDR1 is MDHEN and CDR2 is SYDVKM in the germline V gene. This CDR3 has 15 residues. V dropped 2 bases and J dropped 5 bases, with 15 bases sitting between them.

The rearrangement joins TRBV10-2 to TRBJ2-1; D is uncertain. The CDR3 covers 12 residues. Trimming stripped 5 bases from V and 5 bases from J, with 7 bases between. CDR1 is WSHSY, CDR2 SAAADI, per germline. CDR3 sequence reads: CASSLENNEQFF. Here the CDR3 DNA reads TGCGCCAGCAGTTTAGAGAACAATGAGCAGTTCTTC.

The CDR3 nucleotides read TGTGCCAGTAGCCCGGGACAGGGAGGTCAGCCCCAGCATTTT. Its translation: CASSPGQGGQPQHF. The chain recombines TRBV19 with TRBJ1-5, with 9 bases identical to TRBD1. The CDR3 has 14 residues. With 6 bases clipped from V and 6 bases from J, the junction kept 6 bases outside the gene matches. Germline V CDR1 and CDR2: LNHDA, SQIVND (reference sequence).

This CDR3 is CASRAASEAFF. CDR3 bases: TGTGCCAGCAGGGCGGCCTCTGAAGCTTTCTTT. J is TRBJ1-1 and V is TRBV6-5; D gene uncertain. The CDR3 has 11 residues. CDR1 and CDR2 from the germline V gene are MNHEY and SVGAGI. The V end was cut by 6 bases, the J end by 6 bases, with 8 bases between.

This chain connects TRBV7-6 to TRBJ1-1; D perhaps matches TRBD1 (5 bases). The germline CDR1 and CDR2 sequences are SGHVS and FNYEAQ. Trimming pared 2 bases from V and 2 bases from J, leaving 12 bases between. CDR3 length: 15 amino acids. The CDR3 nucleotides are TGTGCCAGCAGCTTAAACATCGGGGGAAACACTGAAGCTTTCTTT. Its protein is CASSLNIGGNTEAFF.

The CDR3 protein is CASSPPSVSGETQYF. CDR3 in DNA: TGTGCCAGCAGCCCCCCCAGCGTTAGCGGGGAGACCCAGTACTTC. This chain uses TRBV5-4 with TRBJ2-5; TRBD2 aligns across 7 bases. This CDR3 is 15 amino acids long. Germline-derived CDR1 and CDR2 are SGHNT and YYREEE (reference sequence). The ends lost 4 bases at V and 5 bases at J; junction bases unmatched: 11.

J is TRBJ1-1 and V is TRBV19; 7 nucleotides match TRBD1. The CDR3 totals 15 residues. Unmatched junction bases numbered 9, after V lost 3 bases and J lost 5 bases. Germline V CDR1 and CDR2: LNHDA, SQIVND (reference sequence). The CDR3 region is CASSIRTDRWTEAFF. CDR3 in DNA: TGTGCCAGTAGTATTCGCACGGACAGGTGGACTGAAGCTTTCTTT.

This clone was recorded once. The genes are TRBV5-5 and TRBJ2-1; 9 nucleotides match TRBD1. The germline gives CDR1 SGHKS, CDR2 YYEKEE (reference sequence). The CDR3 consists of 15 residues. V was clipped by 0 bases and J by 7 bases; unmatched bases: 5. As DNA, the CDR3 is TGTGCCAGCAGCTTGGAGGGACAGGGATTGAATGAGCAGTTCTTC. Protein product: CASSLEGQGLNEQFF.

This chain uses TRBV27 with TRBJ1-1; a possible D gene is TRBD1 (5 bases). With 5 bases removed from V and 5 bases from J, the gap between germline ends came to 12 bases. This CDR3 region has 13 residues. Germline CDR1 is MNHEY and CDR2 is SMNVEV (reference sequence). CDR3 DNA: TGTGCCAGCAGTAACAGGCTGACTACTGAAGCTTTCTTT. Translating it yields CASSNRLTTEAFF.

The CDR3 bases are TGTGCCAGCAGTCCCCTTCGGAGTCTAGGCTATGGCTACACCTTC. It yields the protein CASSPLRSLGYGYTF. The chain employs TRBV6-5 and TRBJ1-2, with D uncertain. The germline V and J ends were trimmed by 5 bases and 4 bases, with 17 bases remaining between them. The CDR3 runs to 15 residues. CDR1 and CDR2 from the germline V gene are MNHEY and SVGAGI.

This chain links TRBV6-5 with TRBJ1-1, with D perhaps TRBD1 (5 bases). V lost 2 bases and J 5 bases, leaving 9 bases between the germline ends. Germline CDR1 is MNHEY and CDR2 is SVGAGI. This CDR3 is built from 13 residues. CDR3 coding DNA: TGTGCCAGCAGTTACGACAGAAAGACTGAAGCTTTCTTT. It is translated as CASSYDRKTEAFF.

CDR3 sequence (DNA): TGTGCCAGCCGCGGGCGAGGAAAACTGTTTTTT. Residues: CASRGRGKLFF. This chain connects TRBV12-3 or TRBV12-4 to TRBJ1-4; D is unresolved. The CDR3 is 11 amino acids. V was cut by 8 bases and J by 10 bases, with 11 bases left in between.

The chain carries TRBV18 and TRBJ2-1; 9 nucleotides line up with TRBD1. This CDR3 comprises 14 residues. The J segment lost 7 bases and the V segment lost 4 bases, leaving 5 bases of the junction unmatched. CDR1 is KGHSH, CDR2 LQKENI, per germline. The CDR3 spells CASSLGTGRNEQFF. The CDR3 DNA follows: TGTGCCAGCTCACTGGGGACAGGGAGGAATGAGCAGTTCTTC.

The chain recombines TRBV6-6 with TRBJ2-2, with D possibly TRBD1 on 6 matching bases. Germline V lookup: CDR1 MNHNY, CDR2 SVGAGI (reference sequence). With 7 bases removed from V and 0 bases from J, the gap between germline ends came to 12 bases. The CDR3 contains 15 residues. The DNA of the CDR3 is TGTGCCAGCACCTACAGGGCTTCGAACACCGGGGAGCTGTTTTTT. Its protein product is CASTYRASNTGELFF.

In nucleotides, the CDR3 is TGCGCCAGCACTAAGTCCGGAAATTGGAGGGACAGGGGACTACTTAACTATGGCTACACCTTC. Its translation is CASTKSGNWRDRGLLNYGYTF. J is TRBJ1-2 and V is TRBV10-1; TRBD1 matches 10 bases. CDR3 length: 21 amino acids. Germline values: CDR1 WNHNN, CDR2 SYGVQD (reference sequence). J was trimmed by 1 base and V by 7 bases; bases with no gene match: 24.

The chain couples TRBV6-5 to TRBJ2-3; TRBD2 is a possible D gene (5 bases). There are 14 residues in the CDR3. Germline loops: CDR1 MNHEY, CDR2 SVGAGI. Trimming cost V 6 bases and J 2 bases, with 12 bases left between them. The CDR3: CASRRERVTDTQYF. In nucleotides, the CDR3 is TGTGCCAGCAGGAGGGAGCGCGTCACAGATACGCAGTATTTT.

This clone has only a few counts. V usage is TRBV28 and J usage is TRBJ1-3; 8 bases are shared with TRBD1. This CDR3 region has 14 residues. Germline-derived CDR1 and CDR2 are MDHEN and SYDVKM. J gave up 3 bases and V 5 bases, and 3 bases lay outside the gene matches. The CDR3 DNA reads TGTGCCAGCAGTCTACAGGGGGGTGGAAACACCATATATTTT. Its protein product is CASSLQGGGNTIYF.

This clone has just a few counts. The chain has TRBV19 and TRBJ1-6, with 7 bases fitting TRBD1. This CDR3 is 15 amino acids long. CDR1 is LNHDA, CDR2 SQIVND, per germline (reference sequence). Trimming at V came to 5 bases and at J to 9 bases, leaving 10 bases not matched to a gene. The CDR3 sequence: CASSRQGDGSSPLHF. CDR3 nucleotide sequence: TGTGCCAGTAGTCGACAGGGTGATGGGAGTTCACCCCTCCACTTT.

The rearrangement links TRBV15 to TRBJ1-5, with D perhaps TRBD1 (5 bases). Trimming removed 0 bases from V and 2 bases from J, with 11 bases in between. The CDR3 is 16 residues long. Per germline, CDR1 LNHNV and CDR2 YYDKDF (reference sequence). CDR3 in DNA: TGTGCCACCAGCAGAGATGCAGGGCAGGGCAATCAGCCCCAGCATTTT. Encoded protein: CATSRDAGQGNQPQHF. The full variable domain, rest sourced from reference TRBV15 and TRBJ1-5, is DAMVIQNPRYQVTQFGKPVTLSCSQTLNHNVMYWYQQKSSQAPKLLFHYYDKDFNNEADTPDNFQSRRPNTSFCFLDIRSPGLGDTAMYLCATSRDAGQGNQPQHFGDGTRLSIL.

A single count supports this clone. This chain joins TRBV30 and TRBJ2-7; 7 positions match TRBD1. The CDR3 covers 14 residues. Trimming removed 3 bases from V and 0 bases from J; junction bases left unmatched: 5. Per the germline V gene, CDR1 is GTSNPN and CDR2 is SVGIG (reference sequence). The DNA for the CDR3 is TGTGCCTGGAGAAGACAGGGCCGCTCCTACGAGCAGTACTTC. Protein sequence: CAWRRQGRSYEQYF.

The rearrangement uses TRBV6-5 and TRBJ1-6; D is uncertain. V was shortened by 2 bases and J by 6 bases, with 8 bases between the two germline ends. Germline CDR1 and CDR2: MNHEY and SVGAGI. The CDR3 has 14 amino acids. DNA of the CDR3: TGTGCCAGCAGTTACGAGGGTCGTAATTCACCCCTCCACTTT. It specifies CASSYEGRNSPLHF.

This clone was observed a handful of times. The chain couples TRBV18 to TRBJ2-7; 8 bases are a match to TRBD2. This CDR3 has 15 amino acids. The V segment lost 2 bases and the J segment 3 bases; nucleotides outside the gene matches: 6. Germline V CDR1 and CDR2: KGHSH, LQKENI. The CDR3 region is CASSPTAGGFYEQYF. Written as DNA, the CDR3 is TGTGCCAGCTCACCAACGGCGGGGGGTTTCTACGAGCAGTACTTC.

V usage is TRBV3-1 (or the pseudogene TRBV3-2) and J usage is TRBJ2-1; 8 bases map to TRBD2. CDR1 LGHDT and CDR2 YNNKEL come from the germline V gene (reference sequence). There are 13 residues in the CDR3. The junction had 0 bases not matched to a gene; V was cut back by 1 base and J by 7 bases. CDR3 protein: CASSQAGGNEQFF. CDR3 bases: TGTGCCAGCAGCCAAGCGGGGGGGAATGAGCAGTTCTTC.

This clone occurred once. The genes are TRBV7-3 and TRBJ2-2; 16 bases are shared with TRBD2. Germline CDR1 SGHTA, CDR2 FQGTGA. CDR3 length: 21 amino acids. With 5 bases clipped from V and 6 bases from J, the junction kept 18 bases outside the gene matches. The CDR3 here is CASSHIVPGLAGGPGAGELFF. In DNA, the CDR3 is TGTGCCAGCAGCCATATCGTCCCGGGACTAGCGGGGGGGCCGGGAGCCGGGGAGCTGTTTTTT.

The chain is built from TRBV15 and TRBJ1-1; tentative D call: TRBD1 (5 bases). V gave up 6 bases and J gave up 3 bases, with 20 bases separating them. In germline, CDR1 is LNHNV, CDR2 YYDKDF (reference sequence). The CDR3 has 16 residues. The CDR3 sequence is CATRGLGGTDHTEAFF. The CDR3 region has the DNA TGTGCCACCAGGGGGCTGGGAGGGACCGACCACACTGAAGCTTTCTTT.

The chain has TRBV3-1 (or the pseudogene TRBV3-2) and TRBJ2-2; 13 bases agree with TRBD2. CDR1 and CDR2 (germline): LGHDT, YNNKEL (reference sequence). CDR3 size: 18 residues. After removal of 6 bases from V and 0 bases from J, the junction contained 7 bases not matched to a gene. The chain's CDR3 is CASSSTTSGGPNTGELFF. CDR3 in DNA: TGTGCCAGCAGTTCAACGACTAGCGGGGGGCCGAACACCGGGGAGCTGTTTTTT.

The chain combines TRBV27 with TRBJ1-2; 9 nucleotides align to TRBD1. The CDR3 contains 15 residues. CDR1 MNHEY and CDR2 SMNVEV come from the germline V gene (reference sequence). V lost 5 bases to trimming and J lost 1 base; unmatched junction nucleotides: 5. CDR3 sequence (DNA): TGTGCCAGCAGTGCACGACAGGGGGATAACTATGGCTACACCTTC. As protein: CASSARQGDNYGYTF.

The CDR3 region is CATTNLGQGNSPLHF. In DNA, the CDR3 is TGTGCCACGACCAATCTAGGGCAGGGTAATTCACCCCTCCACTTT. This chain connects TRBV10-3 to TRBJ1-6, with D possibly matching TRBD1 (5 bases). The germline V gene has CDR1 ENHRY and CDR2 SYGVKD. The CDR3 runs to 15 residues. V lost 10 bases and J 6 bases, leaving 19 bases between the germline ends.

This rearrangement joins TRBV29-1 to TRBJ2-1, with D maybe TRBD2 (7 bases). CDR3 length: 16 residues. V dropped 5 bases and J dropped 7 bases, with 24 bases sitting between them. CDR1 and CDR2 (germline): SQVTM, ANQGSEA. CDR3 coding DNA: TGCAGCGTTCGCCTCCTTGGGGGAGGGGGGGAAAATGAGCAGTTCTTC. It specifies CSVRLLGGGGENEQFF.

This rearrangement joins TRBV4-3 to TRBJ1-2, with 8 bases fitting TRBD1. V shed 0 bases, J shed 5 bases, and the junction held 5 bases outside the gene matches. Germline V CDR1 and CDR2: LGHNA, YSLEER. The CDR3 runs 15 residues. CDR3 protein: CASSQEGTGIYGYTF. The CDR3 DNA sequence: TGCGCCAGCAGCCAAGAAGGGACAGGCATATATGGCTACACCTTC.

V is TRBV5-4 and J is TRBJ2-7; a weak D match, TRBD2 (6 bases). CDR1 and CDR2 (germline): SGHNT, YYREEE (reference sequence). Trimming took 0 bases from V and 3 from J, leaving 16 bases between them. The CDR3 is 16 residues long. The CDR3 sequence: CASSLGHRGRRYEQYF. CDR3 DNA: TGTGCCAGCAGCTTGGGGCACCGGGGGAGACGCTACGAGCAGTACTTC.